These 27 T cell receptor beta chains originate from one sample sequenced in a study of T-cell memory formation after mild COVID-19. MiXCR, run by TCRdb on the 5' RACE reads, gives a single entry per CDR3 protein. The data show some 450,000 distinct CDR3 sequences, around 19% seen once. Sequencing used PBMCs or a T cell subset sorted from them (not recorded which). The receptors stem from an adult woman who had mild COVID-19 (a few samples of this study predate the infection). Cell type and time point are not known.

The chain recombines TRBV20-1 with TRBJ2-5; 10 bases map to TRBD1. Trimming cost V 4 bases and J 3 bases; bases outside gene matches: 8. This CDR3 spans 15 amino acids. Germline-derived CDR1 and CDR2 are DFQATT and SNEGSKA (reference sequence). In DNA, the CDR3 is TGCAGTGCTACCCATAATGGACAGGGGGAAGAGACCCAGTACTTC. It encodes CSATHNGQGEETQYF.

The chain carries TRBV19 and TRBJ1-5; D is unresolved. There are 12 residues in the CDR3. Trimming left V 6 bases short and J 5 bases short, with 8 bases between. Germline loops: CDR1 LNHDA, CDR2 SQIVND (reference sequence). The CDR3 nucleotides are TGTGCCAGTAGCGTAGGGTATCAGCCCCAGCATTTT. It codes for CASSVGYQPQHF.

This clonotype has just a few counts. The CDR3 sequence is CASSSVQGSEQFF. CDR3 coding DNA: TGTGCCAGTAGTAGTGTACAGGGTAGTGAGCAGTTCTTC. The rearrangement joins TRBV19 to TRBJ2-1, with D possibly matching TRBD1 (6 bases). The V gene lost 4 bases and the J gene lost 9 bases, with 13 bases spanning the gap. The CDR3 consists of 13 residues. CDR1 and CDR2 (germline): LNHDA, SQIVND (reference sequence).

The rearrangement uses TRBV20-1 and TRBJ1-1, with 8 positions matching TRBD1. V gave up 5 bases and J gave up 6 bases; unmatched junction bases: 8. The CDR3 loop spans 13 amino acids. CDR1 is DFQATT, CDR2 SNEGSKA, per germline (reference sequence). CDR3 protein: CSAPLAGGAEAFF. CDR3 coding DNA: TGCAGTGCTCCTCTCGCAGGGGGCGCTGAAGCTTTCTTT.

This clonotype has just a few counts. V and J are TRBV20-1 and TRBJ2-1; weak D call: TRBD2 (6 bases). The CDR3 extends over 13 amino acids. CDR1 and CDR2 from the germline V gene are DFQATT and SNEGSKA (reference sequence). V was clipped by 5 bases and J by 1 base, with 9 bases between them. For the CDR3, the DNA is TGCAGTGCTTTACTAGCATCCTACAATGAGCAGTTCTTC. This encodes CSALLASYNEQFF.

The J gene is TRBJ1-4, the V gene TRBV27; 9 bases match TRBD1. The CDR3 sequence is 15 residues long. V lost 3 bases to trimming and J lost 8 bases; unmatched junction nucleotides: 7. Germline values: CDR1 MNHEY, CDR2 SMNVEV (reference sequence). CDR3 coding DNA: TGTGCCAGCAGTTTCCGGGGACAGGGACAAGAAAAACTGTTTTTT. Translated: CASSFRGQGQEKLFF.

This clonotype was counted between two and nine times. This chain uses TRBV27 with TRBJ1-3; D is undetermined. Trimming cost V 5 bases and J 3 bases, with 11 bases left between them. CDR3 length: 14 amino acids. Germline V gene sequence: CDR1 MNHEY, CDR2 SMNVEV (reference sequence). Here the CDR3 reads CASSPLDLGNTIYF. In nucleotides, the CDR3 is TGTGCCAGCAGTCCATTGGACCTTGGAAACACCATATATTTT.

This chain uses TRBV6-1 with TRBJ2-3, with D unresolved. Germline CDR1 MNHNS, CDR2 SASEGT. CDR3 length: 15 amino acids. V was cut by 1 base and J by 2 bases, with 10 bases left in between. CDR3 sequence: CASSEEGGDTDTQYF. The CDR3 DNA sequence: TGTGCCAGCAGTGAAGAGGGCGGCGACACAGATACGCAGTATTTT.

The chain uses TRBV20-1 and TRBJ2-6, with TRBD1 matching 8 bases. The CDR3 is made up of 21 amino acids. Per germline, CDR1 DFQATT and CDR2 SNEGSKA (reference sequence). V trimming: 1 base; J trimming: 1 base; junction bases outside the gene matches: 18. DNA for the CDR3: TGCAGTGCTAGAGTTGAATATTTTTGGGGACAGGAAAAATCTGGGGCCAACGTCCTGACTTTC. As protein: CSARVEYFWGQEKSGANVLTF.

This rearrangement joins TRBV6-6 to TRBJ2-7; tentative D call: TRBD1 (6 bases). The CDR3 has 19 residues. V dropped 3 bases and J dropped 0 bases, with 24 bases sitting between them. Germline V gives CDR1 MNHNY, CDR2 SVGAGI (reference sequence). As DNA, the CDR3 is TGTGCCAGCAGTTATCCCTGCCTCGGACAGTTTTCCTCCTCCTACGAGCAGTACTTC. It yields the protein CASSYPCLGQFSSSYEQYF.

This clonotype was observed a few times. The CDR3 sequence: CASSLSRARTEAFF. Written as DNA, the CDR3 is TGTGCCAGCAGTTTATCTCGGGCGAGGACTGAAGCTTTCTTT. The V and J genes are TRBV12-3 or TRBV12-4 and TRBJ1-1; D gene uncertain. The CDR3 runs 14 residues. Trimming took 2 bases from V and 5 from J, leaving 12 bases between them.

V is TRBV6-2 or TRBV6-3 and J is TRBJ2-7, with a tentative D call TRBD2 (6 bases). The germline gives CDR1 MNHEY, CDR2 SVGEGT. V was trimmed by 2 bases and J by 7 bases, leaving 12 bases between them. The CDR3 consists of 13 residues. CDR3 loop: CASSYQGLREQYF. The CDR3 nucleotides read TGTGCCAGCAGTTACCAGGGACTCCGGGAGCAGTACTTC.

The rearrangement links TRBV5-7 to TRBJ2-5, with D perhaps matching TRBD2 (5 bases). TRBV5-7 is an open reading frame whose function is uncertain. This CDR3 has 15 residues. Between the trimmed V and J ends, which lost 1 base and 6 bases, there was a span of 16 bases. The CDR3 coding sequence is TGTGCCAGCAGCTTGTGGAGCGGTAGGGAGAAGACCCAGTACTTC. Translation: CASSLWSGREKTQYF.

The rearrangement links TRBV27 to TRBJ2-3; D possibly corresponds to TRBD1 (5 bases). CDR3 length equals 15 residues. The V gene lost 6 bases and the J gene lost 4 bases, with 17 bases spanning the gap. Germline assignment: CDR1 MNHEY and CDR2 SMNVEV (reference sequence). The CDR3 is CASSPTGSPADTQYF. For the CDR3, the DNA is TGTGCCAGCAGCCCAACAGGTAGCCCCGCAGATACGCAGTATTTT.

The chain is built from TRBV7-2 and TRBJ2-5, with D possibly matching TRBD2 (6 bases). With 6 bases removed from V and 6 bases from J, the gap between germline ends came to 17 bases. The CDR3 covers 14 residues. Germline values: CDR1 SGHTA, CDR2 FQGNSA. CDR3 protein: CASSWRGGSQTQYF. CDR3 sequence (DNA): TGTGCCAGCAGTTGGCGTGGAGGGTCACAGACCCAGTACTTC.

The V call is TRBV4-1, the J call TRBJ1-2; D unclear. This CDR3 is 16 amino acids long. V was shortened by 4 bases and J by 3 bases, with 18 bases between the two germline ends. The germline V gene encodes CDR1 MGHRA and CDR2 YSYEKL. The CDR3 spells CASSPRPRGLHYGYTF. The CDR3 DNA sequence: TGCGCCAGCAGCCCAAGACCTCGAGGACTGCACTATGGCTACACCTTC.

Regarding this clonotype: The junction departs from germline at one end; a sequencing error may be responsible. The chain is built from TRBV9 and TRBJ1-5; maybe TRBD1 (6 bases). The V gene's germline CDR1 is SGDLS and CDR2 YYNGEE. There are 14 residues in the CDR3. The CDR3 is CASSKGHSSQPQHF. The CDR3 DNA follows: TGTGCCAGCAGCAAGGGACACAGCAGTCAGCCCCAGCATTTT.

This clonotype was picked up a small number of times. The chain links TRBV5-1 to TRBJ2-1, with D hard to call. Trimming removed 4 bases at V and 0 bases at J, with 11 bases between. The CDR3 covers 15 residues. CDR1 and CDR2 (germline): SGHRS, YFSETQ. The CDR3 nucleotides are TGCGCCAGCAGCCCGCTACCGAGCTCCTACAATGAGCAGTTCTTC. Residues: CASSPLPSSYNEQFF.

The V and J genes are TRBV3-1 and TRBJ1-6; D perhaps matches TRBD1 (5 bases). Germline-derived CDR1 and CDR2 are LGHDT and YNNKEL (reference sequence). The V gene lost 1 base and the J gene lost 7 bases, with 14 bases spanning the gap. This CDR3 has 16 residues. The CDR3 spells CASSQVRARVNSPLHF. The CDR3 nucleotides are TGTGCCAGCAGCCAAGTTCGTGCCAGGGTGAATTCACCCCTCCACTTT.

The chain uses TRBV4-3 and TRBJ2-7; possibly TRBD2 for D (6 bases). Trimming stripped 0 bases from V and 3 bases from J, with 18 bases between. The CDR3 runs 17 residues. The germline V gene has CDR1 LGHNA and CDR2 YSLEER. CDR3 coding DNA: TGCGCCAGCAGCCAAGAACTTGCGGGACCGACCAGCTACGAGCAGTACTTC. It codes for CASSQELAGPTSYEQYF.

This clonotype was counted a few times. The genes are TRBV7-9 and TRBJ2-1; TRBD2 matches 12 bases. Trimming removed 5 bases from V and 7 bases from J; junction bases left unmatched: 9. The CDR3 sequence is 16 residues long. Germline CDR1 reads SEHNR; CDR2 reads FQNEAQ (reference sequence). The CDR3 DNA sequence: TGTGCCAGCAGCCTCCGGACTAGCGGGACTTATAATGAGCAGTTCTTC. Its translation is CASSLRTSGTYNEQFF.

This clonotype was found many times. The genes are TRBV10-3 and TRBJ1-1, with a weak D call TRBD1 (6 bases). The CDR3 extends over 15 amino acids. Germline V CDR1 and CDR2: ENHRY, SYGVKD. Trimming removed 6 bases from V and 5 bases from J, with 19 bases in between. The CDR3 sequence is CAIRYEAGTTTEAFF. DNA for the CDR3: TGTGCCATCAGGTACGAGGCAGGGACAACAACTGAAGCTTTCTTT.

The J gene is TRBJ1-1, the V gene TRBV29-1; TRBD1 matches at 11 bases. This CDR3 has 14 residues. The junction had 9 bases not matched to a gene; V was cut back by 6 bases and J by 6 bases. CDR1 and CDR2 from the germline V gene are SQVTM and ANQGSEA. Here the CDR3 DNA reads TGCAGCGTCTTAAAGGACAGGGGGCTCTCTGAAGCTTTCTTT. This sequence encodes CSVLKDRGLSEAFF. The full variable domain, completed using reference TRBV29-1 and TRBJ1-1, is SAVISQKPSRDICQRGTSLTIQCQVDSQVTMMFWYRQQPGQSLTLIATANQGSEATYESGFVIDKFPISRPNLTFSTLTVSNMSPEDSSIYLCSVLKDRGLSEAFFGQGTRLTVV.

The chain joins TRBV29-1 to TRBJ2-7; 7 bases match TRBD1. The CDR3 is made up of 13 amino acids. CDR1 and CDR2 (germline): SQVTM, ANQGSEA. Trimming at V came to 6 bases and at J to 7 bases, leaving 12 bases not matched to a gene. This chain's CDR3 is CSVAGGSMREQYF. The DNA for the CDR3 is TGCAGCGTCGCAGGGGGATCCATGCGGGAGCAGTACTTC.

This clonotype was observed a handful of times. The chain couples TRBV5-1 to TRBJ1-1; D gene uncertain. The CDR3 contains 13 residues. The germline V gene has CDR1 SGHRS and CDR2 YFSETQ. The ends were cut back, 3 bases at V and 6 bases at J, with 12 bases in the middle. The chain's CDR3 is CASSWGVGPEAFF. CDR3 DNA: TGCGCCAGCAGCTGGGGAGTCGGGCCTGAAGCTTTCTTT.

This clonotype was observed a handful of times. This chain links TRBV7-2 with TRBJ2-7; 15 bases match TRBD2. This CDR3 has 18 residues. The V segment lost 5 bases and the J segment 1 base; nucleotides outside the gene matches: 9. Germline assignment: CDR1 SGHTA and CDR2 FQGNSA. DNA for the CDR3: TGTGCCAGCAGCCCCTGGACTAGCGGGAGGGGTTGGTCCTACGAGCAGTACTTC. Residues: CASSPWTSGRGWSYEQYF. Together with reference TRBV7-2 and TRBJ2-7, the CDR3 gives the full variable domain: GAGVSQSPSNKVTEKGKDVELRCDPISGHTALYWYRQSLGQGLEFLIYFQGNSAPDKSGLPSDRFSAERTGGSVSTLTIQRTQQEDSAVYLCASSPWTSGRGWSYEQYFGPGTRLTVT.

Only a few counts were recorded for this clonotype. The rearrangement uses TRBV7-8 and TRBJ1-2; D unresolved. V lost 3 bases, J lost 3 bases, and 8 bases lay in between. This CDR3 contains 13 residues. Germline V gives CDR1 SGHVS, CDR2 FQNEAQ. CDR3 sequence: CASSFQRDYGYTF. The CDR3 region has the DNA TGTGCCAGCAGCTTCCAGCGAGACTATGGCTACACCTTC.